This TCR beta chain originates from a study of regulatory T cells in long-lasting Graves disease. Study results and caveats: Shared public clonotypes totalled 2,500 to 3,500 in persistent patients, compared with about 990 in new patients. Persistent Graves' patients showed reduced TCR diversity versus newly diagnosed patients. Persistent disease was associated with favored TRBV28 usage and with favored use of TRBJ1-2 and TRBJ2-5.

Comment on this clonotype: Its specificity is unknown.

CDR3 regions were amplified by Arm-PCR using iRepertoire HTBI primers to build TCR beta libraries. TCRdb reanalysed the multiplex PCR reads using MiXCR and keeps one entry per CDR3 protein. There are 400,000 or so distinct CDR3 sequences in the sample; under 25% occur only once, and around 21% lies in the top ten. Documented time point: persistent/refractory GD, antithyroid drugs over 5 years with positive TRAb. PBMC-extracted RNA yielded the TCR library. An endocrinology unit in Xi'an, China, supplied the patients. V shed 3 bases and J shed 0 bases, with 12 bases lying between them. This CDR3 spans 16 amino acids.

The genes are TRBV12-3 or TRBV12-4 and TRBJ1-3; D not resolved. This TCR was sampled from a female donor with Graves disease. Sequences were derived from peripheral blood mononuclear cells (PBMCs), sampled when the disease was refractory, from a patient treated with antithyroid drugs. CDR3 coding DNA: TGTGCCAGCAGTTTTTCGGCAGGTCCCTCTGGAAACACCATATATTTT. It encodes CASSFSAGPSGNTIYF.